This TCR beta chain was recovered during a study of identical twins (TCRdb year 2016). The study in broad terms: The study deep-sequenced TCR alpha and beta repertoires from monozygotic twins, unrelated adults of various ages and cord blood to test whether fetal clonotypes persist. To rule out contamination, replicate twin experiments were performed at different times with different library preparation protocols. Results and caveats for the whole study, not just this receptor: Recombination models systematically underestimated out-of-frame TCR alpha sharing in monozygotic twins but agreed with sharing between unrelated individuals. Abundant cord blood beta clonotypes had fewer insertions, young adult naive repertoires showed a similar but weaker trend, and memory repertoires showed no such trend. Invariant T cells such as MAIT and iNKT could partly confound zero-insertion analyses, though diverse VJ usage argued against this for most clonotypes. Compared with coincidental sharing between unrelated individuals, out-of-frame TCR alpha sequences shared between twins showed an excess of sequences with low generation probability. Because the same donors could not be followed over many years, conclusions were based on cross-sectional statistical analysis. The excess sharing between twins in beta out-of-frame sequences was weaker because fewer shared sequences reduced the signal-to-noise ratio.

Every donor in the study was a healthy Caucasian. Libraries were constructed by 5' RACE. Sequencing was performed on an Illumina HiSeq 2000. A universal primer binding site was introduced by template switching, and a unique molecular identifier was present in the final cDNA, enabling accurate counting of TCR cDNA molecules. Specific primers in the conserved constant-segment region were used to synthesize first-strand cDNA for the TCR alpha and beta chains. Each cDNA library was double barcoded, with a SMART-Mk sample barcode plus Illumina barcodes, to control for contamination. TruSeq adapter sequences, together with Illumina sample barcodes, were added in two successive PCR steps. The TCR alpha and beta cDNA libraries were sequenced on the Illumina HiSeq platform using custom primers. The published analysis was carried out like this. MiGEC processed the raw reads to extract unique molecular identifiers, while MiXCR was used to determine the CDR3 positions. For each individual, recombination models were inferred using an EM algorithm with the repgenHMM and IGoR tools. The tcR package in R was used for shared clonotype analysis, with sharing normalized by the product of cloneset sizes. To study raw recombination free of thymic and clonal selection effects, out-of-frame nonproductive sequences were analyzed. The public reads were run again by TCRdb, first through fastp at Q25 and then through MiXCR, and only productive beta chains were kept. Rows merge per CDR3 protein into single entries with the most common DNA and genes. None of the V and J calls come from the authors' own analysis; TCRdb made them. The table for this sample lists roughly 1,500,000 distinct CDR3 sequences; under 35% of them were counted only once. Jointly, the top ten make up more than 0.25% of the sample.

From its cysteine to its phenylalanine, the CDR3 spans 16 amino acids. Kept here is only the CDR3 DNA, which spans 48 bases and is read in frame from base 1. Taken from the germline V gene (reference sequence), the CDR1 and CDR2 loops are DFQATT and SNEGSKA. Details on this clonotype: Its antigen is currently not known. Base-call qualities are not available, and no considerably larger clone is one nucleotide away.

The sample was cord blood. This sequence originates from a newborn girl in good health. The chain is encoded by TRBV20-1 joined to TRBJ2-5; TRBD2 aligns with 7 central bases. The end of the DNA fits TRBJ2-7 better, so the J call may be wrong. This receptor has the CDR3 CSARDSPTSSLYEQYF. The DNA sequence is TGCAGTGCTAGAGATTCTCCGACTAGCTCTCTTTACGAGCAGTACTTC.